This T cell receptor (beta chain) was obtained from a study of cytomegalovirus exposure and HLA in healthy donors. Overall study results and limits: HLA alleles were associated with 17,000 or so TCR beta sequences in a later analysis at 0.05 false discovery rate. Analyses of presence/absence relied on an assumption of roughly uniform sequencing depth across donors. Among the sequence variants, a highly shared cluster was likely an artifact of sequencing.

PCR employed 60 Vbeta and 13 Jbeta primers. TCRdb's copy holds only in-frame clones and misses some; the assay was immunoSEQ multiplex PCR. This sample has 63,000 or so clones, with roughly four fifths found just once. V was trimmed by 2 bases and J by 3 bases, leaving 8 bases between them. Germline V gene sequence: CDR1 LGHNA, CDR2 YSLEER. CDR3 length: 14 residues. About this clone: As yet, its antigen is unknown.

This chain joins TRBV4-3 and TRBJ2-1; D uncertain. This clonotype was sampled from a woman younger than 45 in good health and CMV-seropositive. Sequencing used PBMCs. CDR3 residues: CASSQSTDYNEQFF. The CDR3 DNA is TGCGCCAGCAGCCAATCTACAGACTACAATGAGCAGTTCTTC.